The 15 T cell receptor beta chains below all came from one sample that was sequenced in a study of a mutant IDH1 vaccine in newly diagnosed glioma. Time point described: baseline, week 1 (first vaccination visit). As to treatment: pre-vaccination baseline after standard-of-care therapy. The method was immunoSEQ multiplex PCR; TCRdb's version includes in-frame clones alone and lacks a portion of them. The sample comprises around 82,000 clones, 82% of which are singletons, and less than 6.5% rests with the top ten. Sequencing used PBMCs, obtained from a glioma patient treated with radiotherapy, temozolomide or both. These receptors were taken from a man between 35 and 55 years old with glioma. Some clones in this sample may be carry-over from other donors' samples.

This clone was detected a few times. The chain employs TRBV6-5 and TRBJ2-7, with D perhaps matching TRBD2 (6 bases). Per the germline V gene, CDR1 is MNHEY and CDR2 is SVGAGI. The CDR3 has 16 amino acids. V was clipped by 0 bases and J by 2 bases, with 14 bases between them. CDR3 amino acids: CASSYSGLASTYEQYF. The CDR3 DNA follows: TGTGCCAGCAGTTACTCGGGGCTAGCGAGTACCTACGAGCAGTACTTC.

This clone was seen only a few times. V is TRBV18 and J is TRBJ1-5, with 12 bases matching TRBD1. The CDR3 length is 16 residues. The trim removed 1 base at V and 6 bases at J, leaving 4 bases unmatched. Germline V gene data show CDR1 as KGHSH and CDR2 as LQKENI. The CDR3 here is CASSPRGQGAGQPQHF. The DNA for the CDR3 is TGTGCCAGCTCACCACGGGGACAGGGGGCCGGTCAGCCCCAGCATTTT.

This chain connects TRBV11-2 to TRBJ2-7; 7 bases line up with TRBD2. J gave up 6 bases and V 1 base, and 6 bases lay outside the gene matches. Per the germline V gene, CDR1 is SGHAT and CDR2 is FQNNGV. The CDR3 covers 14 residues. CDR3 bases: TGTGCCAGCAGCTTAGCCGGGTGGGGGGGCGAGCAGTACTTC. It translates to CASSLAGWGGEQYF.

This clone appeared once. The chain recombines TRBV7-8 with TRBJ1-1; D unresolved. The ends were cut back, 5 bases at V and 3 bases at J, with 13 bases in the middle. Germline CDR1 SGHVS, CDR2 FQNEAQ. The CDR3 has 14 amino acids. Written as DNA, the CDR3 is TGTGCCAGCAGCCCGGGAGGTAGGGACACTGAAGCTTTCTTT. It encodes CASSPGGRDTEAFF.

CDR3 sequence: CASSNLARGNTEAFF. CDR3 in DNA: TGTGCCAGCAGTAACCTGGCCCGCGGGAACACTGAAGCTTTCTTT. The chain couples TRBV6-5 to TRBJ1-1, with D hard to call. Germline V CDR1 and CDR2: MNHEY, SVGAGI. CDR3 length equals 15 residues. Trimming stripped 5 bases from V and 1 base from J, with 14 bases between.

V is TRBV2 and J is TRBJ1-2; D might be TRBD1 (6 bases). V lost 5 bases and J 4 bases, leaving 8 bases between the germline ends. The CDR3 length is 12 residues. The germline gives CDR1 SNHLY, CDR2 FYNNEI. The CDR3 region has the DNA TGTGCCAGCAGTATACAGGGCTATGGCTACACCTTC. Protein sequence: CASSIQGYGYTF.

The genes are TRBV7-2 and TRBJ2-5, with D perhaps matching TRBD2 (5 bases). The CDR3 has 14 residues. Germline assignment: CDR1 SGHTA and CDR2 FQGNSA. Trimming took 2 bases from V and 3 from J, leaving 10 bases between them. CDR3 loop: CASSLQSGKETQYF. In nucleotides, the CDR3 is TGTGCCAGCAGCTTACAGTCCGGGAAAGAGACCCAGTACTTC.

This clone was counted only a few times. CDR3 nucleotides: TGTGCCAGCAGCTTAGTGTCCGGAGGGCTCCAATATGGCTACACCTTC. The encoded protein is CASSLVSGGLQYGYTF. This chain connects TRBV7-9 to TRBJ1-2; D gene ambiguous. The CDR3 spans 16 residues. Germline V gene data show CDR1 as SEHNR and CDR2 as FQNEAQ (reference sequence). Trimming removed 1 base at V and 5 bases at J, with 17 bases between.

CDR3 sequence (DNA): TGCGCCAGCAGACGGTCAGGGGGAGCAGATACGCAGTATTTT. Translating gives CASRRSGGADTQYF. The chain couples TRBV5-1 to TRBJ2-3, with 7 bases fitting TRBD1. From germline, CDR1 is SGHRS and CDR2 YFSETQ. This CDR3 region has 14 residues. The junction had 7 bases not matched to a gene; V was cut back by 5 bases and J by 4 bases.

This clone was picked up a small number of times. The genes are TRBV5-1 and TRBJ2-7, with 7 bases identical to TRBD1. There are 16 residues in the CDR3. The trim removed 3 bases at V and 0 bases at J, leaving 9 bases unmatched. Germline V gene data show CDR1 as SGHRS and CDR2 as YFSETQ. The CDR3 here is CASSSQPGQSSYEQYF. CDR3 coding DNA: TGCGCCAGCAGCTCACAGCCGGGACAGAGCTCCTACGAGCAGTACTTC.

The chain is built from TRBV5-4 and TRBJ1-2; D is perhaps TRBD1 (5 bases). The CDR3 is made up of 14 amino acids. The V and J ends lost 4 bases and 3 bases respectively, with 13 bases between them. Germline values: CDR1 SGHNT, CDR2 YYREEE (reference sequence). Here the CDR3 reads CASSTDQGYYGYTF. The CDR3 coding sequence is TGTGCCAGCAGCACAGACCAGGGCTACTATGGCTACACCTTC.

CDR3 in amino acids: CASSGKWNTEAFF. DNA for the CDR3: TGTGCCAGCAGTGGGAAATGGAACACTGAAGCTTTCTTT. The J gene is TRBJ1-1, the V gene TRBV2; D unresolved. V was clipped by 4 bases and J by 1 base, with 7 bases between them. The germline V gene encodes CDR1 SNHLY and CDR2 FYNNEI. The CDR3 has 13 residues.

The rearrangement uses TRBV2 and TRBJ1-1; D remains unclear. Trimming cost V 4 bases and J 7 bases, with 7 bases left between them. CDR1 is SNHLY, CDR2 FYNNEI, per germline. The CDR3 spans 11 residues. DNA of the CDR3: TGTGCCAGCAGTGCGACTATTGAAGCTTTCTTT. Encoded protein: CASSATIEAFF.

The chain uses TRBV11-2 and TRBJ2-6; no definite D call. The ends were cut back, 1 base at V and 1 base at J, with 5 bases in the middle. The CDR3 runs to 15 residues. Germline assignment: CDR1 SGHAT and CDR2 FQNNGV. CDR3 in DNA: TGTGCCAGCAGCTTAGGTCGTTCTGGGGCCAACGTCCTGACTTTC. It specifies CASSLGRSGANVLTF.

The V call is TRBV6-6, the J call TRBJ2-1; D remains unclear. Germline CDR1 is MNHNY and CDR2 is SVGAGI (reference sequence). This CDR3 is built from 15 residues. V was cut by 6 bases and J by 6 bases, with 18 bases left in between. The CDR3 protein is CASSQQIMATNEQFF. The CDR3 DNA sequence: TGTGCCAGCAGCCAACAAATAATGGCTACCAATGAGCAGTTCTTC.